The present T cell receptor (beta chain) was sequenced within a study of shared clonotypes between healthy human individuals. CDR1 and CDR2 from the germline V gene are MNHEY and SMNVEV (reference sequence). CDR3 length: 13 amino acids. V was shortened by 3 bases and J by 0 bases, with 5 bases between the two germline ends. General observations from the study: The generation probabilities recorded for non-shared clonotypes fell below those of clonotypes shared by all four donors.

About this clone itself: Antigen specificity is unknown.

CD45RO-negative cells were positively selected for CCR7, leaving out terminally differentiated effector memory CD45RA+ cells. The authors loaded 200 ng DNA, about 30,000 T cell genomes, into sorted-subset replicate PCRs. Sequencing was performed with immunoSEQ multiplex PCR; in TCRdb, only in-frame clones are kept and a portion is missing. The table lists 750,000 to 1,000,000 clones, more than 85% of them singletons, with around 24% in the top ten. The sequencing sample was made of naive CD8+ T cells sorted from blood. The V call is TRBV27, the J call TRBJ1-1; D remains ambiguous. The receptor's source is a man aged 25-40 years in good health. DNA of the CDR3: TGTGCCAGCAGTTTCATGGTGAACACTGAAGCTTTCTTT. It yields the protein CASSFMVNTEAFF.